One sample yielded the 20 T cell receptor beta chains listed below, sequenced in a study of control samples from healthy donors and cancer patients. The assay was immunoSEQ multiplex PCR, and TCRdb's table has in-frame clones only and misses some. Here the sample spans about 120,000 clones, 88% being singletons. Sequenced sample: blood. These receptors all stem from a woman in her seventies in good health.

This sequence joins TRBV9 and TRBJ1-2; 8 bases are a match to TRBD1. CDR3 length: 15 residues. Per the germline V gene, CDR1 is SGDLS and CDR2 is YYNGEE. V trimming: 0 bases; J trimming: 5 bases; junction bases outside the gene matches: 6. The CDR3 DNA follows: TGTGCCAGCAGCGTAGCGGCAGGGGGCGATTATGGCTACACCTTC. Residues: CASSVAAGGDYGYTF.

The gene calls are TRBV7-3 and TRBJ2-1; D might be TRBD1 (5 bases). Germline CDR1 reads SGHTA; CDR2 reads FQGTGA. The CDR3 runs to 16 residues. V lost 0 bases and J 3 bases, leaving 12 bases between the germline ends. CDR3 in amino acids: CASSLTGRADYNEQFF. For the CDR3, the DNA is TGTGCCAGCAGCTTAACGGGGCGCGCTGACTACAATGAGCAGTTCTTC.

Here the CDR3 reads CASSLTSASGGYEQYF. The CDR3 DNA reads TGTGCCAGCAGCTTAACGTCCGCTAGCGGGGGGTACGAGCAGTACTTC. The gene calls are TRBV11-2 and TRBJ2-7; 11 nucleotides line up with TRBD2. The CDR3 loop spans 16 amino acids. Looked up from germline, CDR1 is SGHAT and CDR2 is FQNNGV. V shed 2 bases, J shed 4 bases, and the junction held 7 bases outside the gene matches. Looking up the rest from reference TRBV11-2 and TRBJ2-7 gives the full variable domain: EAGVAQSPRYKIIEKRQSVAFWCNPISGHATLYWYQQILGQGPKLLIQFQNNGVVDDSQLPKDRFSAERLKGVDSTLKIQPAKLEDSAVYLCASSLTSASGGYEQYFGPGTRLTVT.

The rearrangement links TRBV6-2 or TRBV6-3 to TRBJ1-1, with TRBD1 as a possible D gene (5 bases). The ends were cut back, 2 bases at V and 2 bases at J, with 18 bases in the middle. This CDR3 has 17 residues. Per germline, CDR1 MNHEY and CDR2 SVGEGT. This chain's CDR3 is CASSYPFYDRLNTEAFF. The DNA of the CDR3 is TGTGCCAGCAGTTACCCATTCTACGACAGACTCAACACTGAAGCTTTCTTT.

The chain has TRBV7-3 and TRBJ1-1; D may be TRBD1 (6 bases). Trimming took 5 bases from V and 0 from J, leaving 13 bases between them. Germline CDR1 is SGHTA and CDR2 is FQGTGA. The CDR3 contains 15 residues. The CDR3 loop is CASSPGASMNTEAFF. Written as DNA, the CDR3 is TGTGCCAGCAGCCCGGGGGCCAGTATGAACACTGAAGCTTTCTTT. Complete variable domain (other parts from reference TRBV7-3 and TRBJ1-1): GAGVSQTPSNKVTEKGKYVELRCDPISGHTALYWYRQSLGQGPEFLIYFQGTGAADDSGLPNDRFFAVRPEGSVSTLKIQRTERGDSAVYLCASSPGASMNTEAFFGQGTRLTVV.

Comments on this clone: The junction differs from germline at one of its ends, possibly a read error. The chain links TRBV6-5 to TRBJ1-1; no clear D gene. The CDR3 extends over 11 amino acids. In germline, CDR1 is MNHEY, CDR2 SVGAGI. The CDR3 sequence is CASTKNTEAFF. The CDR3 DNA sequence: TGTGCCAGCACTAAAAACACAGAAGCTTTCTTT.

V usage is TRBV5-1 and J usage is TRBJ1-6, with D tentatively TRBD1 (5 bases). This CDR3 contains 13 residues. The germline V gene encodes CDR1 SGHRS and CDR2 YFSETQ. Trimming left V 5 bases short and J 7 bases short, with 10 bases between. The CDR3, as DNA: TGCGCCAGCAGGACAGAGGGGAATTCACCCCTCCACTTT. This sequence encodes CASRTEGNSPLHF.

The CDR3 DNA follows: TGTGCCAGCAGCATCAGACAGGTGGGCTACACCTTC. Translated, it gives CASSIRQVGYTF. The rearrangement joins TRBV5-6 to TRBJ1-2; weak D call: TRBD1 (6 bases). The ends were cut back, 4 bases at V and 8 bases at J, with 12 bases in the middle. From germline, CDR1 is SGHDT and CDR2 YYEEEE. The CDR3 contains 12 residues.

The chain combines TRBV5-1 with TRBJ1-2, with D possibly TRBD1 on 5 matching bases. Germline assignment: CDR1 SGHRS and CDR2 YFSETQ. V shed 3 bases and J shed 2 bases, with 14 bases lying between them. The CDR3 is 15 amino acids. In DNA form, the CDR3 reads TGCGCCAGCAGCTCGCCGGGGCGCCAGAACTATGGCTACACCTTC. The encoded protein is CASSSPGRQNYGYTF.

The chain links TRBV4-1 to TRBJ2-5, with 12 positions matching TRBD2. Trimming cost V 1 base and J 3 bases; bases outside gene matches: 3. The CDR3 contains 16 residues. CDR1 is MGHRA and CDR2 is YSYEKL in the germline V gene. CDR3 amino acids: CASSQGPSGGEETQYF. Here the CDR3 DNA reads TGCGCCAGCAGCCAAGGGCCTAGCGGGGGGGAAGAGACCCAGTACTTC.

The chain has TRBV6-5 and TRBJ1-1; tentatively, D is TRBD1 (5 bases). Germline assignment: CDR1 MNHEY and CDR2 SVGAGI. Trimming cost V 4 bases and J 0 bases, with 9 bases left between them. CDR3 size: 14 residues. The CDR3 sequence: CASSSGHLNTEAFF. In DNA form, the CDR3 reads TGTGCCAGCAGTTCTGGACACTTGAACACTGAAGCTTTCTTT.

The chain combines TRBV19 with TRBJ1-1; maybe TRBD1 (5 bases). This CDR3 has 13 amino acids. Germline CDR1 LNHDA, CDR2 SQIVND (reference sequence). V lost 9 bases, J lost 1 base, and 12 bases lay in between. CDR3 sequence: CARNRLQNTEAFF. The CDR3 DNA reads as TGTGCCAGAAACAGGCTCCAGAACACTGAAGCTTTCTTT.

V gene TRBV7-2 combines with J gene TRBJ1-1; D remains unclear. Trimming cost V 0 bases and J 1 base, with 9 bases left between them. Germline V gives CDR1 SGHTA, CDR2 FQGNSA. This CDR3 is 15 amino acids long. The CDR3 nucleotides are TGTGCCAGCAGCTTAGCGCTGAAGGCGAACACTGAAGCTTTCTTT. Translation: CASSLALKANTEAFF.

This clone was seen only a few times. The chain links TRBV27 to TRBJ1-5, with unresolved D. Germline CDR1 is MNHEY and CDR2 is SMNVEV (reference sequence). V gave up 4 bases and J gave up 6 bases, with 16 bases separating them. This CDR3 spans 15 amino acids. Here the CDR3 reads CASSSYGMSGQPQHF. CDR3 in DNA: TGTGCCAGCAGTTCCTATGGGATGTCGGGTCAGCCCCAGCATTTT.

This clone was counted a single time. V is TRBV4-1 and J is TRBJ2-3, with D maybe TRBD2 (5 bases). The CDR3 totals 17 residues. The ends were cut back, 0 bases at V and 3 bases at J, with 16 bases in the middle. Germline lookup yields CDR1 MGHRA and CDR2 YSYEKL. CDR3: CASSQDRAGVGTDTQYF. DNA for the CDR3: TGCGCCAGCAGCCAAGATCGAGCCGGGGTTGGGACAGATACGCAGTATTTT.

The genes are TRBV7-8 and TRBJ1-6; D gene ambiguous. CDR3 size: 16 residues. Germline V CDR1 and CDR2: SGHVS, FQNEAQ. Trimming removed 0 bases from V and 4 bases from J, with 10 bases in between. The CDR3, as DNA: TGTGCCAGCAGCTTAGCGCGGGTAGATTATAATTCACCCCTCCACTTT. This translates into CASSLARVDYNSPLHF.

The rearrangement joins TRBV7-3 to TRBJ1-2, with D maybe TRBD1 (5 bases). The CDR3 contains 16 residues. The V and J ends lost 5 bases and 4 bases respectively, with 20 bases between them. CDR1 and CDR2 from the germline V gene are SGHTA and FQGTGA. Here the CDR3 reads CASSPAGGNLRYGYTF. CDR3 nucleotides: TGTGCCAGCAGCCCCGCGGGGGGGAACCTTCGCTATGGCTACACCTTC. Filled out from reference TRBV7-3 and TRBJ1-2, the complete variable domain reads GAGVSQTPSNKVTEKGKYVELRCDPISGHTALYWYRQSLGQGPEFLIYFQGTGAADDSGLPNDRFFAVRPEGSVSTLKIQRTERGDSAVYLCASSPAGGNLRYGYTFGSGTRLTVV.

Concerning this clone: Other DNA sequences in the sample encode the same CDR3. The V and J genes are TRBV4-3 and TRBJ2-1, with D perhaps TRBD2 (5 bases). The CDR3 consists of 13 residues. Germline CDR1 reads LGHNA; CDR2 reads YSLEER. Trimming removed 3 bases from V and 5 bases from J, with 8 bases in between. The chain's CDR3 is CASSQEVHNEQFF. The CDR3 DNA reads TGCGCCAGCAGCCAGGAGGTCCACAATGAGCAGTTCTTC.

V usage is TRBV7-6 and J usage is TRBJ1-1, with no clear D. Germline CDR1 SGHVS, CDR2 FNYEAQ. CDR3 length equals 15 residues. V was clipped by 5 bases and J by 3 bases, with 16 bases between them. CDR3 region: CASSPSAGGDTEAFF. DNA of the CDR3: TGTGCCAGCAGCCCCAGTGCAGGTGGGGACACTGAAGCTTTCTTT.

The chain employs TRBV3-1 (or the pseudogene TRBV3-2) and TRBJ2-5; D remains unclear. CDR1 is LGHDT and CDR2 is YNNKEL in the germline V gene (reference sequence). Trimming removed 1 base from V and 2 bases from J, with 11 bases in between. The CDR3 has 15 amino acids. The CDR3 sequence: CASSQAWQEQETQYF. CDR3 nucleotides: TGTGCCAGCAGCCAAGCGTGGCAGGAACAAGAGACCCAGTACTTC.